The 10 T cell receptor beta chains in this list originate from one sample, sequenced in a study of blood T cell repertoires in COVID-19 (TCRdb year 2020). The library relied on the immunoSEQ multiplex PCR assay. Held by TCRdb, this immuneACCESS table contains in-frame sequences only and omits some clones. Under half of the omission traces to an unresolved V gene where checked; the cause of the rest is unknown. This sample comprises under 130,000 clones, more than 60% of them detected only once. The ten largest clones capture about 20% of the sample. The specimen was peripheral blood. These receptors were taken from a man between 65 and 80 years old with active or convalescent COVID-19.

The rearrangement uses TRBV7-6 and TRBJ1-2; D possibly corresponds to TRBD1 (5 bases). V was pared by 5 bases and J by 2 bases, with 9 bases between. The germline CDR1 and CDR2 sequences are SGHVS and FNYEAQ. The CDR3 is 13 amino acids. The CDR3 region is CASSQDTNYGYTF. The CDR3 nucleotides read TGTGCCAGCAGCCAGGACACGAACTATGGCTACACCTTC. The full variable domain, its missing parts supplied by reference TRBV7-6 and TRBJ1-2, is GAGVSQSPRYKVTKRGQDVALRCDPISGHVSLYWYRQALGQGPEFLTYFNYEAQQDKSGLPNDRFSAERPEGSISTLTIQRTEQRDSAMYRCASSQDTNYGYTFGSGTRLTVV.

This sequence joins TRBV6-5 and TRBJ2-1, with 12 bases matching TRBD2. This CDR3 comprises 15 residues. The V segment lost 4 bases and the J segment 7 bases; nucleotides outside the gene matches: 5. CDR1 MNHEY and CDR2 SVGAGI come from the germline V gene. The CDR3 sequence: CASSSPTSGRNEQFF. CDR3 DNA sequence: TGTGCCAGCAGTTCCCCTACTAGCGGGAGGAATGAGCAGTTCTTC.

The V call is TRBV6-5, the J call TRBJ2-3, with D possibly matching TRBD2 (5 bases). V lost 5 bases and J lost 0, with 9 bases in between. The germline V gene has CDR1 MNHEY and CDR2 SVGAGI. This CDR3 is built from 14 residues. The CDR3, as DNA: TGTGCCAGCAGTCTAGGGAGTAGCACAGATACGCAGTATTTT. As protein: CASSLGSSTDTQYF.

The chain recombines TRBV5-1 with TRBJ2-7, with TRBD2 identical over 14 bases. The CDR3 has 15 amino acids. Germline V CDR1 and CDR2: SGHRS, YFSETQ. J was trimmed by 3 bases and V by 4 bases; bases with no gene match: 3. CDR3 in DNA: TGCGCCAGCAGCCAGGGACTAGCGGGGGACTACGAGCAGTACTTC. Its translation: CASSQGLAGDYEQYF.

The rearrangement links TRBV28 to TRBJ1-3; D unclear. Germline values: CDR1 MDHEN, CDR2 SYDVKM. The CDR3 is 16 amino acids. V was pared by 5 bases and J by 0 bases, with 14 bases between. CDR3 sequence reads: CASSEMTGNSGNTIYF. In DNA, the CDR3 is TGTGCCAGCAGTGAGATGACGGGGAACTCTGGAAACACCATATATTTT.

The CDR3 coding sequence is TGTGCCAGCTCACCGAACAGGGGGCGGGACACCGGGGAGCTGTTTTTT. It codes for CASSPNRGRDTGELFF. V gene TRBV18 combines with J gene TRBJ2-2; 9 positions match TRBD1. Germline V CDR1 and CDR2: KGHSH, LQKENI. The ends lost 3 bases at V and 3 bases at J; junction bases unmatched: 5. The CDR3 contains 16 residues.

The J gene is TRBJ1-6, the V gene TRBV2; D is unclear. V was pared by 4 bases and J by 6 bases, with 19 bases between. The CDR3 extends over 17 amino acids. The V gene's germline CDR1 is SNHLY and CDR2 FYNNEI. CDR3 sequence reads: CASSGSGSVSGNSPLHF. The CDR3 region has the DNA TGTGCCAGCAGTGGATCAGGATCCGTCTCCGGTAATTCACCCCTCCACTTT.

The rearrangement joins TRBV3-1 (or the pseudogene TRBV3-2) to TRBJ2-5, with D possibly TRBD2 on 7 matching bases. This CDR3 is 14 amino acids long. V was cut by 4 bases and J by 5 bases, with 14 bases left in between. Germline V gives CDR1 LGHDT, CDR2 YNNKEL (reference sequence). CDR3 sequence reads: CASSRGGWGETQYF. CDR3 bases: TGTGCCAGCAGCCGCGGGGGCTGGGGGGAGACCCAGTACTTC.

The gene calls are TRBV7-2 and TRBJ2-5, with 10 bases lining up with TRBD1. The CDR3 is 14 residues long. Germline assignment: CDR1 SGHTA and CDR2 FQGNSA. V was pared by 5 bases and J by 4 bases, with 4 bases of the junction left unmatched. DNA for the CDR3: TGTGCCAGCAGCCCCCGGGACAGGGGAGAGACCCAGTACTTC. Translated: CASSPRDRGETQYF. The variable domain in full, with the rest retrieved from reference TRBV7-2 and TRBJ2-5, is GAGVSQSPSNKVTEKGKDVELRCDPISGHTALYWYRQSLGQGLEFLIYFQGNSAPDKSGLPSDRFSAERTGGSVSTLTIQRTQQEDSAVYLCASSPRDRGETQYFGPGTRLLVL.

CDR3 sequence (DNA): TGTGCCAGCAGCCTCAGCGGGAGGGAAGAGACCCAGTACTTC. Its protein is CASSLSGREETQYF. This sequence joins TRBV7-8 and TRBJ2-5; TRBD2 agrees at 10 bases. This CDR3 spans 14 amino acids. CDR1 and CDR2 (germline): SGHVS, FQNEAQ. V shed 5 bases, J shed 3 bases, and the junction held 3 bases outside the gene matches.